This T cell receptor (beta chain) was sequenced in a study of T cell responses to AZD1222 COVID-19 vaccine. General study findings and limits: Variant regions that are unmutated are reportedly the target of nearly half of spike-specific TCRs. All repertoire sampling was performed exclusively after the peak T cell response.

The data were produced by immunoSEQ multiplex PCR, yet TCRdb's version contains in-frame clones alone and is incomplete. This table holds 150,000 to 200,000 clones, roughly 90% found once. This clone has a handful of counts. Its antigen is currently unknown. Per germline, CDR1 MGHRA and CDR2 YSYEKL. Trimming shortened V by 4 bases and J by 6 bases, and 16 bases separated the two germline ends. CDR3 length: 15 residues. Samples with a second dose at about 4 or about 12 weeks were pooled together. The chain has TRBV4-1 and TRBJ2-1; maybe TRBD1 (7 bases). The specimen comprised peripheral blood, sampled 28 days after the second AZD1222 dose. The sequence was obtained from an adult who received the AZD1222 COVID-19 vaccine. The CDR3 sequence: CASSLQGTGPNEQFF. CDR3 DNA sequence: TGCGCCAGCAGCCTACAGGGGACTGGGCCCAATGAGCAGTTCTTC.